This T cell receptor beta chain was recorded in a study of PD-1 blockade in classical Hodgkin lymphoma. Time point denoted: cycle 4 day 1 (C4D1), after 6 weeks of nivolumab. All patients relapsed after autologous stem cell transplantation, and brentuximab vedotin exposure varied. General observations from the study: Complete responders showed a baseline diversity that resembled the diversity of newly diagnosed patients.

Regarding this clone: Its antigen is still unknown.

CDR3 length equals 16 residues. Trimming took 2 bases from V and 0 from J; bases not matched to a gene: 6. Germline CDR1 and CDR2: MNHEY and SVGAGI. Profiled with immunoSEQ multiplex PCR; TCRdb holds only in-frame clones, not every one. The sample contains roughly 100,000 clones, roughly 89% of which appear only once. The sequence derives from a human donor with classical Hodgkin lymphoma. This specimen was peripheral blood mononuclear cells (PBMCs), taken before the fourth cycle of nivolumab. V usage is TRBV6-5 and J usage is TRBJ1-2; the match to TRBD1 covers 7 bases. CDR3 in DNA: TGTGCCAGCAGTTACAACGGACAGGAGCCTAACTATGGCTACACCTTC. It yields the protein CASSYNGQEPNYGYTF.